This T cell receptor beta chain is from a study of early stage breast cancer tumors. Study-level results: Chain pairing and CD4, CD8 or FOXP3 expression were not captured. Blood repertoires resembled normal breast more than tumor.

Sufficient DNA from normal breast often required roughly 100-330 mg tissue. Concerning this clone: Its antigen remains unknown.

Each sample had two DNA replicates, about 0.47 ug blood or roughly 1.4 ug tissue. Sequenced by immunoSEQ multiplex PCR; TCRdb stores in-frame clones only, minus some. This table holds 7,000 to 9,500 clones, 77% found once. Trimming took 5 bases from V and 2 from J, leaving 17 bases between them. CDR3 length: 16 amino acids. In germline, CDR1 is SEHNR, CDR2 FQNEAQ (reference sequence). This chain joins TRBV7-9 and TRBJ2-3; no reliable D call. The sequenced sample was normal breast tissue next to the tumor. The sequence derives from a person between 60 and 69 years old with breast cancer. Here the CDR3 reads CASSPQPTTSTDTQYF. The CDR3, as DNA: TGTGCCAGCAGCCCGCAGCCCACAACCTCCACAGATACGCAGTATTTT.